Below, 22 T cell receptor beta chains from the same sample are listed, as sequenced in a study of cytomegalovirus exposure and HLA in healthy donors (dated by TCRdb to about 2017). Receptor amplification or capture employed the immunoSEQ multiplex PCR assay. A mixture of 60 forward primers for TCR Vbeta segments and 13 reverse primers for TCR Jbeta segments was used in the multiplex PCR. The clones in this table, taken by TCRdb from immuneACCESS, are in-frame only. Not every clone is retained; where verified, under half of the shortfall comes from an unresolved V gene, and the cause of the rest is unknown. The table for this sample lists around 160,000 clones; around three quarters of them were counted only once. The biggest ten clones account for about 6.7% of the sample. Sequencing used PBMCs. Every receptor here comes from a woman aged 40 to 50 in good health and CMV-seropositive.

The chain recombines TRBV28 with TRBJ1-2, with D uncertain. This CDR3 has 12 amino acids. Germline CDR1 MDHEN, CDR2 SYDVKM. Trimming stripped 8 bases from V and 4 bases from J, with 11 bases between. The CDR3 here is CASSPGIYGYTF. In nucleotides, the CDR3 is TGTGCCAGCTCCCCCGGGATCTATGGCTACACCTTC.

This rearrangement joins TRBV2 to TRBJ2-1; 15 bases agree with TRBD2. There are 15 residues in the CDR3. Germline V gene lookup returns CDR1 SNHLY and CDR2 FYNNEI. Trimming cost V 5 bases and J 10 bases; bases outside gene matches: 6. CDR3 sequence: CASSRTSGGAGEQFF. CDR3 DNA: TGTGCCAGCAGTCGGACTAGCGGGGGGGCAGGGGAGCAGTTCTTC.

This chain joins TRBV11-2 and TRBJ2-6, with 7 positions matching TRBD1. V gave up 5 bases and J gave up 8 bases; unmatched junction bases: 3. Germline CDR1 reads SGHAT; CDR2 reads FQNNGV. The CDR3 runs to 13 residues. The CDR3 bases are TGTGCCAGCAGCCCGGGACAGACCAACGTCCTGACTTTC. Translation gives CASSPGQTNVLTF. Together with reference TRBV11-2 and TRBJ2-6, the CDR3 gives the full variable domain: EAGVAQSPRYKIIEKRQSVAFWCNPISGHATLYWYQQILGQGPKLLIQFQNNGVVDDSQLPKDRFSAERLKGVDSTLKIQPAKLEDSAVYLCASSPGQTNVLTFGAGSRLTVL.

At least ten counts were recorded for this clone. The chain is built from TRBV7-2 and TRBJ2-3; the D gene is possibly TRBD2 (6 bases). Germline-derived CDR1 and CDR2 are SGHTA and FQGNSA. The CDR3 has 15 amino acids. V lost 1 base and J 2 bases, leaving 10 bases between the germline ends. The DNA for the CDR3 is TGTGCCAGCAGCTTAGACGGGGGAACCACAGATACGCAGTATTTT. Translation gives CASSLDGGTTDTQYF.

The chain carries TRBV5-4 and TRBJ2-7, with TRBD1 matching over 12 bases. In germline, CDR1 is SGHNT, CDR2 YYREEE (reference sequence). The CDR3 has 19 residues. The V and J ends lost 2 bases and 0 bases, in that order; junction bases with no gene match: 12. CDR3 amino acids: CASSFNTGQGALSSYEQYF. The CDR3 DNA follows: TGTGCCAGCAGCTTTAATACGGGACAGGGGGCCTTAAGCTCCTACGAGCAGTACTTC. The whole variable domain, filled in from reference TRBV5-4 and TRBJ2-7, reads ETGVTQSPTHLIKTRGQQVTLRCSSQSGHNTVSWYQQALGQGPQFIFQYYREEENGRGNFPPRFSGLQFPNYSSELNVNALELDDSALYLCASSFNTGQGALSSYEQYFGPGTRLTVT.

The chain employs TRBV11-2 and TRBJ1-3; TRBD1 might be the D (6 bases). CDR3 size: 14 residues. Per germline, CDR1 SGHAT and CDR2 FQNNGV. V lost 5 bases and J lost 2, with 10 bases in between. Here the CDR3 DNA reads TGTGCCAGCAGCAGACAGGTCACTGGAAACACCATATATTTT. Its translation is CASSRQVTGNTIYF.

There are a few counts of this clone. CDR3 DNA: TGCGCCAGCAGCCTGGGTTTTCGGGAAGAGACCCAGTACTTC. Amino acid sequence: CASSLGFREETQYF. This chain uses TRBV5-1 with TRBJ2-5; D gene unclear. The ends were cut back, 4 bases at V and 3 bases at J, with 13 bases in the middle. The CDR3 is 14 residues long. In germline, CDR1 is SGHRS, CDR2 YFSETQ.

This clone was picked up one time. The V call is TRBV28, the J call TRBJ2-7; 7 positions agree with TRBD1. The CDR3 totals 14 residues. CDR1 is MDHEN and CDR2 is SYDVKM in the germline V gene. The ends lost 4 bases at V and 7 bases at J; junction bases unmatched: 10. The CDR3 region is CASSSPGPRGEQYF. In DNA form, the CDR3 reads TGTGCCAGCAGTTCCCCCGGGCCCAGGGGGGAGCAGTACTTC.

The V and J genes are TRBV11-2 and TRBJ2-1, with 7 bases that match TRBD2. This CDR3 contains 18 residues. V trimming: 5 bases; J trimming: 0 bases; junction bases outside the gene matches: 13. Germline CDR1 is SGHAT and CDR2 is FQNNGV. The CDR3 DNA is TGTGCCAGCAGCACTCTCGTGAGCGGGGAAAGCTCCTACAATGAGCAGTTCTTC. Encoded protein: CASSTLVSGESSYNEQFF.

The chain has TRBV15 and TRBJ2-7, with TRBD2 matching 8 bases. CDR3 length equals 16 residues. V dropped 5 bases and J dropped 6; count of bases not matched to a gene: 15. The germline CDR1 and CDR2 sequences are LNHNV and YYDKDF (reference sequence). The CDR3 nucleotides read TGTGCCACCAGCCCCGGGGGGGGCGGTGTATCATTCGAGCAGTACTTC. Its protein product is CATSPGGGGVSFEQYF.

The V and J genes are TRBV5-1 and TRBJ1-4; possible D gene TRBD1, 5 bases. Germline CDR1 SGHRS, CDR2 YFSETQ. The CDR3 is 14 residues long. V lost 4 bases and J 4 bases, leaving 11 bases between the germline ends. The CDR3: CASSTSGLNEKLFF. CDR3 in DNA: TGCGCCAGCAGCACGTCAGGGCTTAATGAAAAACTGTTTTTT. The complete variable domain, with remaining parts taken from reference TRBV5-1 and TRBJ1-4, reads KAGVTQTPRYLIKTRGQQVTLSCSPISGHRSVSWYQQTPGQGLQFLFEYFSETQRNKGNFPGRFSGRQFSNSRSEMNVSTLELGDSALYLCASSTSGLNEKLFFGSGTQLSVL.

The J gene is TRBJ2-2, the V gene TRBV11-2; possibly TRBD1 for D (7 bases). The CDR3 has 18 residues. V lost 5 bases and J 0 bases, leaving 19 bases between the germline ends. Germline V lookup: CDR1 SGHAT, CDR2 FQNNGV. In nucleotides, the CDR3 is TGTGCCAGCAGCCTCCGACAGGGTGGCGGGACGAACACCGGGGAGCTGTTTTTT. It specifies CASSLRQGGGTNTGELFF.

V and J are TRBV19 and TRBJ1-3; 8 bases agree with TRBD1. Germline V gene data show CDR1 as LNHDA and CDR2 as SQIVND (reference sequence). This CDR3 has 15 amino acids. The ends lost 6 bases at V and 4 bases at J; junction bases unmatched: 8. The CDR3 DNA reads TGTGCCAGTAGCCGGACAGGGCCGGCCGGAAACACCATATATTTT. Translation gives CASSRTGPAGNTIYF.

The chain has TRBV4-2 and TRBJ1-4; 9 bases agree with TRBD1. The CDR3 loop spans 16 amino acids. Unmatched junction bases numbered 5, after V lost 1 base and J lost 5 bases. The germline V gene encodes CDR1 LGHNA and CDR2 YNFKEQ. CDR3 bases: TGTGCCAGCAGCCAAGCCGGGACAGGGAAAAATGAAAAACTGTTTTTT. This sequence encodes CASSQAGTGKNEKLFF.

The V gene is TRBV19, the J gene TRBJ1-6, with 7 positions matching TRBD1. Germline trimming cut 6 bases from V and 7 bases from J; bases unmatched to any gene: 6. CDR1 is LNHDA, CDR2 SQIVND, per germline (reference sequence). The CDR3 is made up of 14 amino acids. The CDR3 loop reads CASSATGKNSPLHF. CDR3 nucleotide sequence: TGTGCCAGTAGCGCGACAGGGAAAAATTCACCCCTCCACTTT.

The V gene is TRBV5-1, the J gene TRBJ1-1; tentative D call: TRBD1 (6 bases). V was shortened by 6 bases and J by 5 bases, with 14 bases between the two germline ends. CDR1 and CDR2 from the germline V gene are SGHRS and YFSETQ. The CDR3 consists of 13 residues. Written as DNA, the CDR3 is TGCGCCAGCACCTCTACAGGGTTGACTGAAGCTTTCTTT. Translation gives CASTSTGLTEAFF.

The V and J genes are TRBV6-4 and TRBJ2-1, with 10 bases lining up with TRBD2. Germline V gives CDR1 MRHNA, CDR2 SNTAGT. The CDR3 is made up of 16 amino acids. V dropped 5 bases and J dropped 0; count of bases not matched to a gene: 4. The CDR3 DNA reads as TGTGCCAGCAGTTATAGCGGGGGGAGCTCCTACAATGAGCAGTTCTTC. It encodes CASSYSGGSSYNEQFF.

CDR3 in DNA: TGTGCCAGCAGCCCCTCCCTAGCGGGGAACGGTGAGCAGTTCTTC. Protein product: CASSPSLAGNGEQFF. The chain uses TRBV7-3 and TRBJ2-1; 9 bases fit TRBD2. Germline CDR1 reads SGHTA; CDR2 reads FQGTGA. The CDR3 covers 15 residues. Trimming removed 5 bases from V and 9 bases from J; junction bases left unmatched: 11.

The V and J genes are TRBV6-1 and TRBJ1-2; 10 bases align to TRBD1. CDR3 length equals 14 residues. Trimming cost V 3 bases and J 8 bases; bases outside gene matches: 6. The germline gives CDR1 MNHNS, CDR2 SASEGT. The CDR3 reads CASSERDRGPGYTF. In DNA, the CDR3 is TGTGCCAGCAGTGAGAGGGACAGGGGCCCAGGCTACACCTTC.

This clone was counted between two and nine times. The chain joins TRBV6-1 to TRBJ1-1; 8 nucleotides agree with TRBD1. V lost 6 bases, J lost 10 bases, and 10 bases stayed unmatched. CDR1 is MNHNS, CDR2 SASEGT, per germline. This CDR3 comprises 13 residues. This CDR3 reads CASSADRGGGAFF. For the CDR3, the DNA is TGTGCCAGCAGCGCTGACAGGGGAGGGGGAGCTTTCTTT.

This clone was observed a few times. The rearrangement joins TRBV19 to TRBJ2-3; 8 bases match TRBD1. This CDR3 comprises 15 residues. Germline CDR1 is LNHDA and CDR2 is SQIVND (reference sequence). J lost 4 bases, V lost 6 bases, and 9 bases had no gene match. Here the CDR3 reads CASRDRPGGSDTQYF. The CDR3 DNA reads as TGTGCCAGTAGGGATCGACCAGGGGGCTCAGATACGCAGTATTTT.

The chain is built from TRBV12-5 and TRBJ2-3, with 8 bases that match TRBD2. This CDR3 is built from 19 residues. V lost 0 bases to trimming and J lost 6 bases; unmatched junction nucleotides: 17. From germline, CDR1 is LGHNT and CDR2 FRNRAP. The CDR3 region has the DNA TGTGCTAGTGGTTTGGTTTCATCAACCCTAGCGGGCCCTCCCGATACGCAGTATTTT. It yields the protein CASGLVSSTLAGPPDTQYF. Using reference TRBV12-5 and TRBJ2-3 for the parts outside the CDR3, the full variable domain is DARVTQTPRHKVTEMGQEVTMRCQPILGHNTVFWYRQTMMQGLELLAYFRNRAPLDDSGMPKDRFSAEMPDATLATLKIQPSEPRDSAVYFCASGLVSSTLAGPPDTQYFGPGTRLTVL.